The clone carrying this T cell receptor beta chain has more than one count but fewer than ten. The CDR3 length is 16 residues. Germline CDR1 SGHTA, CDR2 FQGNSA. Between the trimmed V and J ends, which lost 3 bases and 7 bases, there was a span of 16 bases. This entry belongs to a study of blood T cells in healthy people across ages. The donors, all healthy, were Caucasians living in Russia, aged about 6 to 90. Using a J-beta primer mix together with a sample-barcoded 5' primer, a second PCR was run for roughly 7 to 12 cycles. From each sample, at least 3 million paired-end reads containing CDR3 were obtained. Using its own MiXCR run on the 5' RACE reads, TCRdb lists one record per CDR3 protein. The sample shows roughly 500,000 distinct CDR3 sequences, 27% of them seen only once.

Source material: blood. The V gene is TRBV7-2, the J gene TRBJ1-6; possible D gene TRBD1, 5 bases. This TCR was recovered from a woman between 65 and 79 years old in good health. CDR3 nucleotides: TGTGCCAGCAGCTTGGGATACGGGGCGACCAATTCACCCCTCCACTTT. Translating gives CASSLGYGATNSPLHF.